This TCR beta chain is drawn from a study of early T cells in non-severe SARS-CoV-2 infection. Trimming shortened V by 8 bases and J by 5 bases, and 16 bases separated the two germline ends. Germline V gives CDR1 SNHLY, CDR2 FYNNEI. The CDR3 is made up of 14 amino acids. Each CDR3 protein gets one entry after TCRdb re-called the 5' RACE reads with MiXCR. The sample includes 60,000 to 75,000 distinct CDR3 sequences, roughly 12% of them seen just once. This receptor was taken from an adult who was a healthcare worker with PCR-confirmed SARS-CoV-2 infection or an uninfected control (not recorded which). The specimen was whole blood. V gene TRBV2 combines with J gene TRBJ2-1; D perhaps matches TRBD2 (6 bases). The CDR3 region is CASRISGEHNEQFF. The DNA for the CDR3 is TGTGCCAGCCGTATTAGCGGAGAACACAATGAGCAGTTCTTC.